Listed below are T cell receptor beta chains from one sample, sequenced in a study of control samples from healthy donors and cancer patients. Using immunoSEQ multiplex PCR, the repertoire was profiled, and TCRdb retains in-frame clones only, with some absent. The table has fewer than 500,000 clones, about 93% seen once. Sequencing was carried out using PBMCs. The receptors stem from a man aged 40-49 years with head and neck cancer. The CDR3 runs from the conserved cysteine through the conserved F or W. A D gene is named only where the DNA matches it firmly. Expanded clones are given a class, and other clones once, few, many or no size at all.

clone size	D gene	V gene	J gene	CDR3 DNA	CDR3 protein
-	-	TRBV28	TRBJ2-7	TGTGCCAGCAGTTTTCCCGTCAAGGGGCCGGGGTACGAGCAGTACTTC	CASSFPVKGPGYEQYF
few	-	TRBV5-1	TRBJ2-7	TGCGCCAGCAGCTTGGCCCCCGTCCGGGACGGCTTCGAGCAGTACTTC	CASSLAPVRDGFEQYF
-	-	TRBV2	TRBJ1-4	TGTGCCAGCAGTGACTTGGGTGAAAAACTGTTTTTT	CASSDLGEKLFF
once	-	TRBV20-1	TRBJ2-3	TGCAGTGCTAGAGAGAGAGATACGCAGTATTTT	CSARERDTQYF
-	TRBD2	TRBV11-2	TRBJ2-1	TGTGCCAGCAGCTCCCGCGGAGCGGGAGGGCCGAGGATAGATGAGCAGTTCTTC	CASSSRGAGGPRIDEQFF
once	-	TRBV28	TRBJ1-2	TGTGCCAGCAGCGGGCCATACTATGGCTACACCTTC	CASSGPYYGYTF
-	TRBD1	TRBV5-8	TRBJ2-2	TGTGCCAGCAGCCTGGGACAGGGTAGCACCGGGGAGCTGTTTTTT	CASSLGQGSTGELFF
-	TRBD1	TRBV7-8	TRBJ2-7	TGTGCCAGCAGCCCGGGACAGACCTACGAGCAGTACTTC	CASSPGQTYEQYF
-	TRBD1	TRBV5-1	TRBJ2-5	TGCGCCAGCAGCCCCACAAAAGGAACAGGGGGCAAAGAGACCCAGTACTTC	CASSPTKGTGGKETQYF
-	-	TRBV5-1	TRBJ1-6	TGCGCCAGCAGCTTGGGCCAGGGGCAAAATTCACCCCTCCACTTT	CASSLGQGQNSPLHF
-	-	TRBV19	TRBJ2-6	TGTGCCAGTAGTATAGAACGTTTCTCTGGGGCCAACGTCCTGACTTTC	CASSIERFSGANVLTF
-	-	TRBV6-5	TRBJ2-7	TGTGCCAGCAGAAAACAACACGGGGTTTCCTACGAGCAGTACTTC	CASRKQHGVSYEQYF
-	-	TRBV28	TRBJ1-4	TGTGCCAGCAGTTTCTGGACAGCCGCAACTAATGAAAAACTGTTTTTT	CASSFWTAATNEKLFF
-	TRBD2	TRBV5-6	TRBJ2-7	TGTGCCAGCAGCTTCGGACTAGATAGGGAGCAGTACTTC	CASSFGLDREQYF
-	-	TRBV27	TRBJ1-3	TGTGCCAGCATACTACCCCGGGACGGCTCTGGAAACACCATATATTTT	CASILPRDGSGNTIYF
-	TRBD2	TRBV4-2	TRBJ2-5	TGTGCCAGCAGCCAAGAGGGACTAGCTCAAGAGACCCAGTACTTC	CASSQEGLAQETQYF
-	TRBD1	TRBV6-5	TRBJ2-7	TGTGCCAGCAGTCGCCCCGGGACAGTCGAGCAGTACTTC	CASSRPGTVEQYF
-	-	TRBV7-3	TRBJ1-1	TGTGCCAGCAGCCTGAGGGGTGGTGTCCCCGGAGACACTGAAGCTTTCTTT	CASSLRGGVPGDTEAFF
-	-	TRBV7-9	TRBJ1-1	TGTGCCAGCAGCTTAGAGGTCACTGAAGCTTTCTTT	CASSLEVTEAFF
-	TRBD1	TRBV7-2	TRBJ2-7	TGTGCCAGCAGCCGCCAAGGGGACAGGGCCTACGAGCAGTACTTC	CASSRQGDRAYEQYF
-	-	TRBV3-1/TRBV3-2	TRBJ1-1	TGTGCCAGCATGGGGTGGGGGCTGGGCACTGAAGCTTTCTTT	CASMGWGLGTEAFF
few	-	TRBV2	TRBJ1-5	TGTGCCAGCAGTCTCTCTTATAGCAATCAGCCCCAGCATTTT	CASSLSYSNQPQHF
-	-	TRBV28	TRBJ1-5	TGTGCCAGCAGCTCGGATTATAGCAATCAGCCCCAGCATTTT	CASSSDYSNQPQHF
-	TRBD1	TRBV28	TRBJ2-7	TGTGCCAGCAGTTCTACAGGCGACAGGGGATACTACGAGCAGTACTTC	CASSSTGDRGYYEQYF
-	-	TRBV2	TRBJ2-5	TGTGCCAGCAGCGCCATAGGGGAGACCCAGTACTTC	CASSAIGETQYF
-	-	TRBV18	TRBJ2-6	TGTGCCAGCTCACCACAGACAGGCAACTCTGGGGCCAACGTCCTGACTTTC	CASSPQTGNSGANVLTF
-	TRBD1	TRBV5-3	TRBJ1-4	TGTGCCAGAAGGCACAGGGGGCGCAGAACTAATGAAAAACTGTTTTTT	CARRHRGRRTNEKLFF
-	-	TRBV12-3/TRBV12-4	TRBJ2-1	TGTGCCAGCAGTTTAGTTCCCAATGAGCAGTTCTTC	CASSLVPNEQFF
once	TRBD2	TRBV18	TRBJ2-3	TGTGCCAGCTCACCACCTAAATCGACTAGCGGGAGAAGTACGCAGTATTTT	CASSPPKSTSGRSTQYF
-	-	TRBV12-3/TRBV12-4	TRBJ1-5	TGTGCCAGCAGGAGTAGCAATCAGCCCCAGCATTTT	CASRSSNQPQHF
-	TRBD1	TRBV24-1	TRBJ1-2	TGTGCCACCAGTGATCGGACAGGGGGCTATGGCTACACCTTC	CATSDRTGGYGYTF
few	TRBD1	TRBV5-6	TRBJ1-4	TGTGCCAGCAGCCGAGGACAGGCTAATGAAAAACTGTTTTTT	CASSRGQANEKLFF
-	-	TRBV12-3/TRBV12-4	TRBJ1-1	TGTGCCAGCAGTCGTACAGGGAACACTGAAGCTTTCTTT	CASSRTGNTEAFF
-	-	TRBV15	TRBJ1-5	TGTGCCACCAGCAGAGATTACGCGGGGGAGGGCAATCAGCCCCAGCATTTT	CATSRDYAGEGNQPQHF
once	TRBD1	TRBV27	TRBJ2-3	TGTGCCAGCAGCCCGCCCGGGACAGTCACAGATACGCAGTATTTT	CASSPPGTVTDTQYF
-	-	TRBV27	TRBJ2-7	TGTGCCAGCAGTTTAGGGCAGGGGTCCTACGAGCAGTACTTC	CASSLGQGSYEQYF